This T cell receptor (beta chain) was profiled in a study of blood T cell repertoires in COVID-19. Study details: Nucleic acid was either cDNA or gDNA, and it came from T cells, B-cell-depleted T cells, or PBMCs.

Using immunoSEQ multiplex PCR, the repertoire was profiled, and TCRdb retains in-frame clones only, with some absent. The profile shows 200,000 to 250,000 clones, around 82% of them singletons. V was clipped by 6 bases and J by 6 bases; unmatched bases: 11. This CDR3 contains 14 residues. CDR1 is MNHEY and CDR2 is SVGEGT in the germline V gene. The chain is built from TRBV6-2 or TRBV6-3 and TRBJ2-7; 7 bases line up with TRBD1. Sequencing was performed on peripheral blood. The TCR sequence derives from a woman aged 40 to 50 with acute or convalescent COVID-19. The chain's CDR3 is CASSTTGIFSEQYF. The CDR3 DNA reads TGTGCCAGCAGCACGACAGGGATCTTCTCCGAGCAGTACTTC.